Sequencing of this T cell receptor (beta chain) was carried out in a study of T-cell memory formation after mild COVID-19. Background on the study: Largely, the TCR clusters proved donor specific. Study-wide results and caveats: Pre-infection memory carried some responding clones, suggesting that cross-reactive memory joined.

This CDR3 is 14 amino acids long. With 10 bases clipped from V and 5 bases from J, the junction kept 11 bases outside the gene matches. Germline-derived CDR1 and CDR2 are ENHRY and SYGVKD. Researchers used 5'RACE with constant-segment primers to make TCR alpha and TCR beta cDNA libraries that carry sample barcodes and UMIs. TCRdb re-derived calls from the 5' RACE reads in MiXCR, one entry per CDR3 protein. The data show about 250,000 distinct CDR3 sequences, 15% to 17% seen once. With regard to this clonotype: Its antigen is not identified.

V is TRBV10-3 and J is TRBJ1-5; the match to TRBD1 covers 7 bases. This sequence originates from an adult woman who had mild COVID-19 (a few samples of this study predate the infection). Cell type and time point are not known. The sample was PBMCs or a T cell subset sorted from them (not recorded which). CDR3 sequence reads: CATRGAGGHQPQHF. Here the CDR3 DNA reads TGTGCCACCCGGGGGGCAGGGGGACATCAGCCCCAGCATTTT.